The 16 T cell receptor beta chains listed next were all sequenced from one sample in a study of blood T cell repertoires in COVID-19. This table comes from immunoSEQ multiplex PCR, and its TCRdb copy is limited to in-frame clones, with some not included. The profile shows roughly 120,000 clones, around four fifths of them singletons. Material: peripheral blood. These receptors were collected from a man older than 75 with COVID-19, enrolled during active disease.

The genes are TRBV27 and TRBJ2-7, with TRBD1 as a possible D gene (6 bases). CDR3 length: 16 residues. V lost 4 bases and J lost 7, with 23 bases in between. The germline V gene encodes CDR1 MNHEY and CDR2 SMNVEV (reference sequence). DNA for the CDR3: TGTGCCAGCAGTTCAATGGGGGCTGTTCAATGGTGGGAGCAGTACTTC. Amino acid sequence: CASSSMGAVQWWEQYF.

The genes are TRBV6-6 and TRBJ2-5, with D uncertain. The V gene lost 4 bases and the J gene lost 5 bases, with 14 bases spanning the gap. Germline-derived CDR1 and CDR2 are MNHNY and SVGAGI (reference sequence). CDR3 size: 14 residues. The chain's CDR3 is CASSLSRTSETQYF. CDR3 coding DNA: TGTGCCAGCAGTTTATCGAGAACCTCGGAGACCCAGTACTTC.

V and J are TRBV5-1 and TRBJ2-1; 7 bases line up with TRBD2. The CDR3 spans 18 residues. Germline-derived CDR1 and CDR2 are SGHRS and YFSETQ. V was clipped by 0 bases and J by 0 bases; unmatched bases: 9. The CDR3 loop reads CASSLGGGSLSSYNEQFF. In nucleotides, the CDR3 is TGCGCCAGCAGCTTGGGCGGCGGGAGCTTGTCCTCCTACAATGAGCAGTTCTTC.

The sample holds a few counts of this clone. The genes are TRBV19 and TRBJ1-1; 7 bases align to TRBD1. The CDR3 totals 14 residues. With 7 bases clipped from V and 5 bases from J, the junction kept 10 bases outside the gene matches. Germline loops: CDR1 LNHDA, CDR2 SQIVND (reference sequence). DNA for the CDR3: TGTGCCAGTACCCTAGACAGGGTTTATACTGAAGCTTTCTTT. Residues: CASTLDRVYTEAFF.

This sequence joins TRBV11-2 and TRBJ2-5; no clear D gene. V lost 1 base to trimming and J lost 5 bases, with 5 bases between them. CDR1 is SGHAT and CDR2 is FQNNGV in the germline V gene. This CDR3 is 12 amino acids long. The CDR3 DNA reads TGTGCCAGCAGCTTAGCCCGGGAGACCCAGTACTTC. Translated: CASSLARETQYF.

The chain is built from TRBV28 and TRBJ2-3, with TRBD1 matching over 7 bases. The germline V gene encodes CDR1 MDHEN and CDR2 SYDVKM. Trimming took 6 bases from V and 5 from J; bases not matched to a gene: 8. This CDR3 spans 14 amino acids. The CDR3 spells CASSLGRGLDTQYF. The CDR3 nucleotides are TGTGCCAGCAGCTTAGGCAGGGGGTTAGATACGCAGTATTTT.

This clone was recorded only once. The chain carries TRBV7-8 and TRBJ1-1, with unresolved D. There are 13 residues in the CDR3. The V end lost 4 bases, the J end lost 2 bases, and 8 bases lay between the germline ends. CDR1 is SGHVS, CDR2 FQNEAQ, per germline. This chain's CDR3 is CASSSAFNTEAFF. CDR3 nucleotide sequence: TGTGCCAGCAGCTCCGCGTTTAACACTGAAGCTTTCTTT.

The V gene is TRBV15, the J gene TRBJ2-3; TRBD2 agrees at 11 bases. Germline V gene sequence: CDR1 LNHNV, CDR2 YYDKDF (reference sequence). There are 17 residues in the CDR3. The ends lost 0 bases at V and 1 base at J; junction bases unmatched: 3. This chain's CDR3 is CATSRDPLAGGTDTQYF. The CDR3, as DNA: TGTGCCACCAGCAGAGATCCACTAGCGGGGGGCACAGATACGCAGTATTTT.

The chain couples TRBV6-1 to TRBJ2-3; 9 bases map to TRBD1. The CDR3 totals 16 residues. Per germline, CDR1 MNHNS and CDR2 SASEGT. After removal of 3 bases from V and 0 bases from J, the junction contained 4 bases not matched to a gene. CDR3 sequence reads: CASSEGQGGSTDTQYF. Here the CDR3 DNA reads TGTGCCAGCAGTGAGGGACAGGGAGGGAGCACAGATACGCAGTATTTT.

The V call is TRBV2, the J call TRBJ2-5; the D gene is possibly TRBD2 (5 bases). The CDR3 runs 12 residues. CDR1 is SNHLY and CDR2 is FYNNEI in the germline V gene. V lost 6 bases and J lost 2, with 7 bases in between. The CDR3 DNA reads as TGTGCCAGCAGACGGGAACAAGAGACCCAGTACTTC. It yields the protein CASRREQETQYF.

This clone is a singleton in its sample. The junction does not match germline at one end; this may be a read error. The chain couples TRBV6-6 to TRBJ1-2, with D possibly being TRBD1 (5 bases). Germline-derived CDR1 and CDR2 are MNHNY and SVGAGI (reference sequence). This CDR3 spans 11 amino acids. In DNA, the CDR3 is TGTGCCAGCAGTTACGAGGGGAGGGCGTCATTC. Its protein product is CASSYEGRASF.

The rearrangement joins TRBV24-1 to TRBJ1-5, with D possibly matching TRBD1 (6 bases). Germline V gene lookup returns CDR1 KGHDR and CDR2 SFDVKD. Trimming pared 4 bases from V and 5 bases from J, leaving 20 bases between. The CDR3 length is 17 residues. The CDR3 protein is CATSDRGKAGVDQPQHF. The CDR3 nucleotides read TGTGCCACCAGTGACCGTGGGAAGGCAGGGGTGGATCAGCCCCAGCATTTT.

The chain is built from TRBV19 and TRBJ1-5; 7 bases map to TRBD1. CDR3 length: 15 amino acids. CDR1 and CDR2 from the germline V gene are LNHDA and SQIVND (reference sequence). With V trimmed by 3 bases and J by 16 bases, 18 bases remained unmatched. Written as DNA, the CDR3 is TGTGCCAGTAGTATTTACGTCCAGGGGGAGGCCCCCAAACATTTT. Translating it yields CASSIYVQGEAPKHF.

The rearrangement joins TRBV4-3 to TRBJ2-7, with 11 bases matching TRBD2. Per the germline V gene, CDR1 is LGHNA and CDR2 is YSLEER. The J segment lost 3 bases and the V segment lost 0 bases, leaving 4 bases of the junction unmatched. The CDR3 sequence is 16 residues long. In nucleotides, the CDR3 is TGCGCCAGCAGCCAAGATACTAGCGGGAGACTCTACGAGCAGTACTTC. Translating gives CASSQDTSGRLYEQYF.

CDR3 region: CASSFGTFDSEQYF. The DNA of the CDR3 is TGTGCCAGCAGCTTTGGGACTTTCGACTCCGAGCAGTACTTC. J is TRBJ2-7 and V is TRBV7-2; weak D call: TRBD2 (6 bases). Between the trimmed V and J ends, which lost 3 bases and 6 bases, there was a span of 15 bases. The CDR3 covers 14 residues. The germline CDR1 and CDR2 sequences are SGHTA and FQGNSA.

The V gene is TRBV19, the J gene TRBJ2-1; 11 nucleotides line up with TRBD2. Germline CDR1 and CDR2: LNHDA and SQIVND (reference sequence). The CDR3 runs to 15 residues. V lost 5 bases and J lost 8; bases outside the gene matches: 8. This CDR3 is CASSLAGGVFHEQFF. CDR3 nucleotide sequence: TGTGCCAGTAGTCTAGCGGGAGGAGTGTTCCATGAGCAGTTCTTC.